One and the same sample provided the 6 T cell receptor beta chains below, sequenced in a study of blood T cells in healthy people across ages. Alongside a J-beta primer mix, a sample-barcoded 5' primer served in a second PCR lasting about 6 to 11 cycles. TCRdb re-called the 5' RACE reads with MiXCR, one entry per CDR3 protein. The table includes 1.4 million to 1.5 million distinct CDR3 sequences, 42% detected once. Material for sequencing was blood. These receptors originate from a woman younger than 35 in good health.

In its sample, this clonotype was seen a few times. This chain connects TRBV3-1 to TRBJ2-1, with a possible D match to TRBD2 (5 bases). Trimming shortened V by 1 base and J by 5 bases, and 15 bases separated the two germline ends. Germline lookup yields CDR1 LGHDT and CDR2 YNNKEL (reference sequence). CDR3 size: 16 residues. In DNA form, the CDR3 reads TGTGCCAGCAGCCAAGGAGAGGCAGCGGCCAACAATGAGCAGTTCTTC. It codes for CASSQGEAAANNEQFF.

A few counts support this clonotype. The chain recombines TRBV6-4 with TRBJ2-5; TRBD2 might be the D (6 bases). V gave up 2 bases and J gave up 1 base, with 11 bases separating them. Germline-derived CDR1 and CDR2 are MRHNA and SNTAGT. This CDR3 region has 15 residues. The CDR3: CASSDGGGAQETQYF. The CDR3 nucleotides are TGTGCCAGCAGTGACGGCGGCGGGGCCCAAGAGACCCAGTACTTC.

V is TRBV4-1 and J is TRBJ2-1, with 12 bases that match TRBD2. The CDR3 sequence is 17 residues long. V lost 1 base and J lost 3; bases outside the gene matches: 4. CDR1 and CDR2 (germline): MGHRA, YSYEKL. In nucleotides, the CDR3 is TGCGCCAGCAGCCAAGCACTAGCGGGGGGTTTCTACAATGAGCAGTTCTTC. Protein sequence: CASSQALAGGFYNEQFF.

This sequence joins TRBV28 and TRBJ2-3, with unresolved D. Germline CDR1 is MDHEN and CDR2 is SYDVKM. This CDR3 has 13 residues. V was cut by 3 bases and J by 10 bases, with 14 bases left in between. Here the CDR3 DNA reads TGTGCCAGCAGTTTTCTCTTTCCGGGTCCGCAGTATTTT. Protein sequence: CASSFLFPGPQYF.

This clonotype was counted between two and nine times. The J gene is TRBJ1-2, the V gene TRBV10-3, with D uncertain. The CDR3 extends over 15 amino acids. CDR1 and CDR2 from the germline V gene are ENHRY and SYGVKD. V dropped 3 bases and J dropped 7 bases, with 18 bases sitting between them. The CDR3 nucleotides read TGTGCCATCAGTGAAGTAACGGGCGGGAGAAGTGGCTACACCTTC. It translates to CAISEVTGGRSGYTF.

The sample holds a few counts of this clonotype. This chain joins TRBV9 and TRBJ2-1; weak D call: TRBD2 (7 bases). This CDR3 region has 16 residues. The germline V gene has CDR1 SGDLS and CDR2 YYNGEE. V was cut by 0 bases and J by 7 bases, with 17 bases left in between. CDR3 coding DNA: TGTGCCAGCAGCGTAGCTAAGTGGGGGGGCCCAAATGAGCAGTTCTTC. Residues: CASSVAKWGGPNEQFF.